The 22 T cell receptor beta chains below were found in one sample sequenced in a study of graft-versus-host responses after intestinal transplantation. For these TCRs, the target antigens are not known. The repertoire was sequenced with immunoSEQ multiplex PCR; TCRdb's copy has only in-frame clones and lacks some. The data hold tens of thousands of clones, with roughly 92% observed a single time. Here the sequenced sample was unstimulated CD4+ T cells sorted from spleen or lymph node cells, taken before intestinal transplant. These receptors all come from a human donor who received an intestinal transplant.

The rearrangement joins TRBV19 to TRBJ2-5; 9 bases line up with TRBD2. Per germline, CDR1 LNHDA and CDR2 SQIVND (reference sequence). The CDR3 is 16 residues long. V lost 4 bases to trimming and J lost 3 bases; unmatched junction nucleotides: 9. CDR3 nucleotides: TGTGCCAGTAGTAGATGGGGGACTAGCATAAAAGAGACCCAGTACTTC. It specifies CASSRWGTSIKETQYF.

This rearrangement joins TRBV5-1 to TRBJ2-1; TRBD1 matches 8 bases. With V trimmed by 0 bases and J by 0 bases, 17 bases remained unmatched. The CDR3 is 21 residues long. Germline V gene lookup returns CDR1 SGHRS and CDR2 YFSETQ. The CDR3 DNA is TGCGCCAGCAGCTTGGGGGACAGGTTTGGAACGGGCCGGAGCTCCTACAATGAGCAGTTCTTC. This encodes CASSLGDRFGTGRSSYNEQFF.

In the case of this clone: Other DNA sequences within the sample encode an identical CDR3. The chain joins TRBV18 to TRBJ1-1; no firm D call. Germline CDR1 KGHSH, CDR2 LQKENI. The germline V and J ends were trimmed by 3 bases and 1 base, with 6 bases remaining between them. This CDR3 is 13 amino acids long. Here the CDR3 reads CASSPLENTEAFF. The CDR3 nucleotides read TGTGCCAGCTCACCGTTGGAGAACACTGAAGCTTTCTTT.

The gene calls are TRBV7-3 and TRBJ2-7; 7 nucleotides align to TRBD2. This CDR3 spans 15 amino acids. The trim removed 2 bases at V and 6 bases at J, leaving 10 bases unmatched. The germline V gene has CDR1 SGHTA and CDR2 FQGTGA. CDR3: CASSLQGGRGSEQYF. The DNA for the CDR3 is TGTGCCAGCAGCTTACAAGGTGGGAGGGGTTCCGAGCAGTACTTC.

CDR3 nucleotides: TGTGCCAGCAGTTACGGTAGAGCCTACGAGCAGTACTTC. It specifies CASSYGRAYEQYF. The chain uses TRBV6-5 and TRBJ2-7; D is uncertain. V lost 2 bases to trimming and J lost 2 bases, with 7 bases between them. Germline V CDR1 and CDR2: MNHEY, SVGAGI. This CDR3 contains 13 residues.

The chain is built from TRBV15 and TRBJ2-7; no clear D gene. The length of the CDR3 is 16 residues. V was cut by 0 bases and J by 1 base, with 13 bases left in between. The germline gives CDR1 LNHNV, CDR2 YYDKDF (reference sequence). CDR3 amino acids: CATSRDPGERSYEQYF. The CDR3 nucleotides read TGTGCCACCAGCAGAGACCCAGGAGAAAGATCCTACGAGCAGTACTTC.

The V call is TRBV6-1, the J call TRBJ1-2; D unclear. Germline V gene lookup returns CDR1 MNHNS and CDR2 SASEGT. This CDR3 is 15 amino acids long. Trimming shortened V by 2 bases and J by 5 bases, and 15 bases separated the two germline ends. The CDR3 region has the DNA TGTGCCAGCAGTGAATATGGAGGGCCTCGGTATGGCTACACCTTC. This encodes CASSEYGGPRYGYTF.

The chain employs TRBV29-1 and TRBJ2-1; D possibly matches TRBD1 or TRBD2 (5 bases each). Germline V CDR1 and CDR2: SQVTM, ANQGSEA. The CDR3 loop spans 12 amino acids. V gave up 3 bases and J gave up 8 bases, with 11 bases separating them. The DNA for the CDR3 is TGCAGCGTTGAGAACCGAGGGGATGAGCAGTTCTTC. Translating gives CSVENRGDEQFF.

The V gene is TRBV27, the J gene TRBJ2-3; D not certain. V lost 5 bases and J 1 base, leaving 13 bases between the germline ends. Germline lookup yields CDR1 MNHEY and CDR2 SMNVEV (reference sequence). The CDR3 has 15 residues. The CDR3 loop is CASSPQQKGTDTQYF. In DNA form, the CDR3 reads TGTGCCAGCAGTCCGCAACAAAAGGGCACAGATACGCAGTATTTT.

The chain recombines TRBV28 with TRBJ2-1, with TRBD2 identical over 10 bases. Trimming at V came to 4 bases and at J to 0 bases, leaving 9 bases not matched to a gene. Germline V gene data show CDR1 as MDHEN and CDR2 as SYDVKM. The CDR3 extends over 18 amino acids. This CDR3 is CASSSPGLARRSYNEQFF. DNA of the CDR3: TGTGCCAGCAGTTCCCCGGGACTAGCGAGACGCTCCTACAATGAGCAGTTCTTC. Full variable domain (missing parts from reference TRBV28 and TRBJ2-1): DVKVTQSSRYLVKRTGEKVFLECVQDMDHENMFWYRQDPGLGLRLIYFSYDVKMKEKGDIPEGYSVSREKKERFSLILESASTNQTSMYLCASSSPGLARRSYNEQFFGPGTRLTVL.

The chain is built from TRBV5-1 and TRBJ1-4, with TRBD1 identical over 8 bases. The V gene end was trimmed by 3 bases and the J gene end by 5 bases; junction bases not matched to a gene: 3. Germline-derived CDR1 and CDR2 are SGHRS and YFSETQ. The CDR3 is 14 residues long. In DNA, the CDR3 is TGCGCCAGCAGCTCCCGGACAGGGAATGAAAAACTGTTTTTT. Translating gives CASSSRTGNEKLFF.

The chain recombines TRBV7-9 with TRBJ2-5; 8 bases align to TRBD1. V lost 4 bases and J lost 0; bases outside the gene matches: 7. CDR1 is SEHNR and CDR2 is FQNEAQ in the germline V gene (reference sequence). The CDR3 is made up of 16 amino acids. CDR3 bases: TGTGCCAGCAGCTGGGGGGACAGGCGATACCAAGAGACCCAGTACTTC. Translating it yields CASSWGDRRYQETQYF.

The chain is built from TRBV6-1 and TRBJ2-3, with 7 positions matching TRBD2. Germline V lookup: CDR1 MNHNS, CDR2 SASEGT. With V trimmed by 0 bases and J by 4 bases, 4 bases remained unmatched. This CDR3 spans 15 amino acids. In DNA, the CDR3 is TGTGCCAGCAGTGAAGCCCTAGCGGCCCCAGATACGCAGTATTTT. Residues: CASSEALAAPDTQYF.

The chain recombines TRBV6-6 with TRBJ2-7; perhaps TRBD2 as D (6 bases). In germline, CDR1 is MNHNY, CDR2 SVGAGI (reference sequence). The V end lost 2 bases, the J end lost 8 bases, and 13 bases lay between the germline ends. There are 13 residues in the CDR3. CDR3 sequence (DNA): TGTGCCAGCAGTTACGACGGTGGAGGGAAGCAGTACTTC. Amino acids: CASSYDGGGKQYF.

CDR3 bases: TGTGCCAGCAGTGAAAACCTAGCGGGAGTCACAGATACGCAGTATTTT. Protein product: CASSENLAGVTDTQYF. V usage is TRBV6-1 and J usage is TRBJ2-3; TRBD2 agrees at 10 bases. CDR3 length equals 16 residues. Germline V gives CDR1 MNHNS, CDR2 SASEGT. V trimming: 2 bases; J trimming: 2 bases; junction bases outside the gene matches: 4.

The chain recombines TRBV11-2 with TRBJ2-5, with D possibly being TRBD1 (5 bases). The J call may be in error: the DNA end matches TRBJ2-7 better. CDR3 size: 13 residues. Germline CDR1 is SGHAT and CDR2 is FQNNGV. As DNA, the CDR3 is TGTGCCAGCAGCCCCGACAGCACCTACGAGCAGTACTTC. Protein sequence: CASSPDSTYEQYF.

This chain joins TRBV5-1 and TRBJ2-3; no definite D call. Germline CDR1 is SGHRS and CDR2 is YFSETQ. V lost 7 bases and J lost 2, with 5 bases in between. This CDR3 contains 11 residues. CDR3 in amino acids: CASGPTDTQYF. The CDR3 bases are TGCGCCAGCGGTCCCACAGATACGCAGTATTTT.

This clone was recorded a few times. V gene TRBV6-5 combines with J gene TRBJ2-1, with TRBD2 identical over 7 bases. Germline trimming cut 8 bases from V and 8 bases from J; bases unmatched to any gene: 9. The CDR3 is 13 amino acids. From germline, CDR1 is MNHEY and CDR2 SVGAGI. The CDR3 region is CASPRDYSYEQFF. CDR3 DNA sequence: TGTGCCAGCCCCCGGGACTATTCATATGAGCAGTTCTTC.

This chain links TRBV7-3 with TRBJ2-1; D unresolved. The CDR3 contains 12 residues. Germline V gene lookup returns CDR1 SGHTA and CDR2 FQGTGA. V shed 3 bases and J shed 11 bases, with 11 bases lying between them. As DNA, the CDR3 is TGTGCCAGCAGCTTTGACATGACACAGCAGTTCTTC. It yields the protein CASSFDMTQQFF.

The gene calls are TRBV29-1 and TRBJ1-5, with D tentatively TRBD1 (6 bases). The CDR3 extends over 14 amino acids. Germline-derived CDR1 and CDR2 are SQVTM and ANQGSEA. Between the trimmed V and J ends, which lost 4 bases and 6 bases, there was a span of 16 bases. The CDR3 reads CSVAEQGRGQPQHF. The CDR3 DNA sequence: TGCAGCGTTGCCGAACAGGGAAGGGGTCAGCCCCAGCATTTT.

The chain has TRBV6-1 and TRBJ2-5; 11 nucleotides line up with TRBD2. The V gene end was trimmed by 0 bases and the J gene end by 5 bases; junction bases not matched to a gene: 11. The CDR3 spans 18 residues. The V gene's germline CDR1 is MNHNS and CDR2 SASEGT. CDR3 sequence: CASSEARLAGGEQETQYF. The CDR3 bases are TGTGCCAGCAGTGAAGCGCGGCTAGCGGGAGGAGAGCAGGAGACCCAGTACTTC.

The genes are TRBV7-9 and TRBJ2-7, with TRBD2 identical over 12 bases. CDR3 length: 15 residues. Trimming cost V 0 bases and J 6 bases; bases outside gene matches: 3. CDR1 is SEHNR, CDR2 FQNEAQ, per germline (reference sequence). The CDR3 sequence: CASSLAGLAGSEQYF. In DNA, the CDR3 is TGTGCCAGCAGCTTAGCTGGACTAGCGGGAAGCGAGCAGTACTTC.